The subject of this entry is one TCR beta chain. The PCR used 60 Vbeta and 13 Jbeta primers. Generated by immunoSEQ multiplex PCR, the TCRdb table keeps only in-frame clones and is missing some. The data show over 110,000 clones, roughly four fifths seen once. Germline V lookup: CDR1 LGHNA, CDR2 YSLEER. The CDR3 runs 16 residues. V was pared by 1 base and J by 0 bases, with 6 bases of the junction left unmatched. The sample comes from a study of cytomegalovirus exposure and HLA in healthy donors. Overall study: Caucasian-associated ancestry cluster membership applied to over 80% of 398 genotyped donors.

The rearrangement uses TRBV4-3 and TRBJ2-7; 7 positions match TRBD2. Sequencing was carried out using PBMCs. The TCR comes from a male donor in good health and CMV-seronegative. The CDR3 loop is CASSQARAGFSYEQYF. Here the CDR3 DNA reads TGCGCCAGCAGCCAAGCCCGAGCGGGGTTCTCCTACGAGCAGTACTTC.